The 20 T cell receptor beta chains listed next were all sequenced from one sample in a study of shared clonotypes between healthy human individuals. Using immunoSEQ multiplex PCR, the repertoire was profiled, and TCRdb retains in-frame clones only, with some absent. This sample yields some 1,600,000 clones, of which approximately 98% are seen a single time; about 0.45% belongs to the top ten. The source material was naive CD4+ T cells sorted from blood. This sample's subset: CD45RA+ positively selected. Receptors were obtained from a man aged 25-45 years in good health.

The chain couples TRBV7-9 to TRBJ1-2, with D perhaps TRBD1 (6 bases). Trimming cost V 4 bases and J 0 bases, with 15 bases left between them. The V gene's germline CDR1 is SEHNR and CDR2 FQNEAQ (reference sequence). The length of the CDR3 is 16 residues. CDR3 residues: CASSSRGGKTNYGYTF. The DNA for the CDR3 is TGTGCCAGCAGCTCGAGAGGGGGGAAGACTAACTATGGCTACACCTTC.

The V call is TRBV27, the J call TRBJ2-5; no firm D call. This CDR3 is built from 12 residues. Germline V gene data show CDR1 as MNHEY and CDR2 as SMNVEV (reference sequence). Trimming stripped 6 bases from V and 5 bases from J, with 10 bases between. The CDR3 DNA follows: TGTGCCAGCAGCGCCGTCGGGGAGACCCAGTACTTC. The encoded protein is CASSAVGETQYF.

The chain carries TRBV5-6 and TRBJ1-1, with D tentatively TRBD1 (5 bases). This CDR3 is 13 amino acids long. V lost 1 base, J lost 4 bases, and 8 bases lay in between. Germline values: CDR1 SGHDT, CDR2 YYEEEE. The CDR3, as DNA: TGTGCCAGCAGCTTGTTCGGGGGCACTGAAGCTTTCTTT. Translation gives CASSLFGGTEAFF.

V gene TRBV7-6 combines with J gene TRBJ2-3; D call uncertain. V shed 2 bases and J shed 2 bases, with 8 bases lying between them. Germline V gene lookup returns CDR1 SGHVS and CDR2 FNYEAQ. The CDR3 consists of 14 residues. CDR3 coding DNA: TGTGCCAGCAGCTTAACTACGGTCACAGATACGCAGTATTTT. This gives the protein CASSLTTVTDTQYF. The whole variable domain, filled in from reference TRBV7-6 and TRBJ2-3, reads GAGVSQSPRYKVTKRGQDVALRCDPISGHVSLYWYRQALGQGPEFLTYFNYEAQQDKSGLPNDRFSAERPEGSISTLTIQRTEQRDSAMYRCASSLTTVTDTQYFGPGTRLTVL.

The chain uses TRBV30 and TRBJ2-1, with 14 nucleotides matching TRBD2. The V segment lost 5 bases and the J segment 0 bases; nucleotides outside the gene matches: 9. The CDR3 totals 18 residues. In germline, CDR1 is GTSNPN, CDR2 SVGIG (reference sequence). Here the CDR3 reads CAWVGTSGSSSSYNEQFF. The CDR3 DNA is TGTGCCTGGGTTGGGACTAGCGGGAGCTCGAGCTCCTACAATGAGCAGTTCTTC.

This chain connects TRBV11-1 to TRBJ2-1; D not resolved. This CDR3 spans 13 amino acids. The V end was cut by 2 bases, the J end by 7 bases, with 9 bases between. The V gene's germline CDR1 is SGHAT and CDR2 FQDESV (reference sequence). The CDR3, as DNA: TGTGCCAGCAGCTTAACCAACGCGAATGAGCAGTTCTTC. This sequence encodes CASSLTNANEQFF.

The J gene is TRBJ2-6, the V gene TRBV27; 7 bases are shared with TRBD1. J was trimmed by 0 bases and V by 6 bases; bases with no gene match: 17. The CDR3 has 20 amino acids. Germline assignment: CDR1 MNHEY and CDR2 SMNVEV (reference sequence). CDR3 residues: CASSYEKPDRERSGANVLTF. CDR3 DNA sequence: TGTGCCAGCAGCTACGAGAAGCCAGACAGGGAACGCTCTGGGGCCAACGTCCTGACTTTC. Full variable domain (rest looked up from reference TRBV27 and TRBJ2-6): EAQVTQNPRYLITVTGKKLTVTCSQNMNHEYMSWYRQDPGLGLRQIYYSMNVEVTDKGDVPEGYKVSRKEKRNFPLILESPSPNQTSLYFCASSYEKPDRERSGANVLTFGAGSRLTVL.

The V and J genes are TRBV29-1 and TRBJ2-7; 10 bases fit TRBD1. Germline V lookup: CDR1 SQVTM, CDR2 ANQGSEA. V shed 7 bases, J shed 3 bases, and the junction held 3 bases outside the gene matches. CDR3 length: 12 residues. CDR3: CSAGQGVYEQYF. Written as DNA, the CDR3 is TGCAGCGCCGGACAGGGGGTCTACGAGCAGTACTTC.

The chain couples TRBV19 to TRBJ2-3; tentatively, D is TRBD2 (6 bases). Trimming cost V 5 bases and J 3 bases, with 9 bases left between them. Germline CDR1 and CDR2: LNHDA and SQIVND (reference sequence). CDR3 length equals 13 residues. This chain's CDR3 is CASSLGGTDTQYF. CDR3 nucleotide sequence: TGTGCCAGTAGTCTCGGGGGAACAGATACGCAGTATTTT. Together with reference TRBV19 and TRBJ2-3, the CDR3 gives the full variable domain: DGGITQSPKYLFRKEGQNVTLSCEQNLNHDAMYWYRQDPGQGLRLIYYSQIVNDFQKGDIAEGYSVSREKKESFPLTVTSAQKNPTAFYLCASSLGGTDTQYFGPGTRLTVL.

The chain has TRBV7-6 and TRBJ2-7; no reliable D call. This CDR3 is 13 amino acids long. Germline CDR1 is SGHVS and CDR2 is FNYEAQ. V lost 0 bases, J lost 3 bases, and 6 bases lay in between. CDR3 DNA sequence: TGTGCCAGCAGCTTAGCGATCGACTACGAGCAGTACTTC. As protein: CASSLAIDYEQYF.

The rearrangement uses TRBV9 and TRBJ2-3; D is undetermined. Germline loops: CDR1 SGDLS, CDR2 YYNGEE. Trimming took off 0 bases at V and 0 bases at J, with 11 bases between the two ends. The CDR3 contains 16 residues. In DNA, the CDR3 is TGTGCCAGCAGCGTAGGTGGGGTCTCGAGCACAGATACGCAGTATTTT. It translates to CASSVGGVSSTDTQYF.

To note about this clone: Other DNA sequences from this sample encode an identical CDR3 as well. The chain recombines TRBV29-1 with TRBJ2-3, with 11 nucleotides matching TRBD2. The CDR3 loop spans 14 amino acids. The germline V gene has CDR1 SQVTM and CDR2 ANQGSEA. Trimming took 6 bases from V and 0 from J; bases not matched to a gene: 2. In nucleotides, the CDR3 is TGCAGCGTCGGACTAGCGGGTAGCACAGATACGCAGTATTTT. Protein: CSVGLAGSTDTQYF.

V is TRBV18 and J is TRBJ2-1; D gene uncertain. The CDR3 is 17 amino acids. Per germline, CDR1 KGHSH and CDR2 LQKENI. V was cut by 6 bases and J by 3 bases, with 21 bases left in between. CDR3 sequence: CASSRTVGTTFYNEQFF. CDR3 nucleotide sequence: TGTGCCAGCTCGCGTACGGTGGGAACAACCTTCTACAATGAGCAGTTCTTC.

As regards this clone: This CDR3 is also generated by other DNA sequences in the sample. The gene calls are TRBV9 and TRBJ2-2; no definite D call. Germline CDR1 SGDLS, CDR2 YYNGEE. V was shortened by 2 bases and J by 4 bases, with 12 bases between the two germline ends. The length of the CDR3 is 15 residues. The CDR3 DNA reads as TGTGCCAGCAGCGTGACCGGTACTATCACCGGGGAGCTGTTTTTT. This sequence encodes CASSVTGTITGELFF.

CDR3 bases: TGTGCCAGCAGCTTAGTTTCCAGCGGGAGGATGGCAGATACGCAGTATTTT. It is translated as CASSLVSSGRMADTQYF. J is TRBJ2-3 and V is TRBV7-2; TRBD2 agrees at 9 bases. V gave up 1 base and J gave up 4 bases; unmatched junction bases: 9. Germline lookup yields CDR1 SGHTA and CDR2 FQGNSA. The CDR3 is 17 residues long.

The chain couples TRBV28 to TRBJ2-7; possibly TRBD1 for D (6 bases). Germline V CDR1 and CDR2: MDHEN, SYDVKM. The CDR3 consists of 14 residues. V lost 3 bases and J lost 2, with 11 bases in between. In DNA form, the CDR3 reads TGTGCCAGCAGTTTTACAGGGCGGGCCTACGAGCAGTACTTC. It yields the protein CASSFTGRAYEQYF.

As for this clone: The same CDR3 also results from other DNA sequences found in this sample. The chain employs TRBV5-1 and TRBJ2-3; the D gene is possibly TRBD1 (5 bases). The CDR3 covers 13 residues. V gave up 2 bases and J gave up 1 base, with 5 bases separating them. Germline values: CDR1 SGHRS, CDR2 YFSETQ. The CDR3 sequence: CASSLGGTDTQYF. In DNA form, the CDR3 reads TGCGCCAGCAGCTTAGGGGGCACAGATACGCAGTATTTT.

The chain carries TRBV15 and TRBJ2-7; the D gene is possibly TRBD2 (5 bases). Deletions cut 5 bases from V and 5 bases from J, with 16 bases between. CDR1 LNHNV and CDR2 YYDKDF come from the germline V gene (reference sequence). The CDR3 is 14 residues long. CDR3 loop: CATSPTRGPHEQYF. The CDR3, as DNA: TGTGCCACCAGCCCCACCCGAGGGCCCCACGAGCAGTACTTC.

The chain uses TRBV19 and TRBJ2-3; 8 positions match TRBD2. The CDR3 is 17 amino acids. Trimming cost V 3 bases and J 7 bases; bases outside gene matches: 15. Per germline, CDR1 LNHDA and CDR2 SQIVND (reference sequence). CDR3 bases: TGTGCCAGTAGTATTCGGGAGGGGATCCCCGGGGAGTATACGCAGTATTTT. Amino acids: CASSIREGIPGEYTQYF.

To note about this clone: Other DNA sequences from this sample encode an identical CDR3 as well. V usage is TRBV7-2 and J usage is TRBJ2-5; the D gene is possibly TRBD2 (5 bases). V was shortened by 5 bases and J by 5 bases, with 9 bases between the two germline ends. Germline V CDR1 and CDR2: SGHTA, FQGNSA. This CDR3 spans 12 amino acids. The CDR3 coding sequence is TGTGCCAGCAGCGATCCGGGGGAGACCCAGTACTTC. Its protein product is CASSDPGETQYF.